These 28 T cell receptor beta chains came from one sample sequenced in a study of control samples from healthy donors and cancer patients. The method was immunoSEQ multiplex PCR; TCRdb's version includes in-frame clones alone and lacks a portion of them. The sample has 130,000 or so clones; over 80% are singletons. The sample was blood. These receptors came from a woman between 50 and 59 years old in good health.

The rearrangement joins TRBV12-3 or TRBV12-4 to TRBJ1-5, with D tentatively TRBD1 (5 bases). The CDR3 covers 13 residues. V lost 5 bases, J lost 4 bases, and 9 bases lay in between. The CDR3: CASSVNRNQPQHF. CDR3 coding DNA: TGTGCCAGCAGTGTCAACAGGAATCAGCCCCAGCATTTT.

CDR3 amino acids: CASSPIISGSYNEQFF. The CDR3 region has the DNA TGTGCCAGCAGCCCAATAATTAGCGGGAGCTACAATGAGCAGTTCTTC. The J gene is TRBJ2-1, the V gene TRBV7-9; 9 bases match TRBD2. The CDR3 has 16 amino acids. Germline trimming cut 5 bases from V and 3 bases from J; bases unmatched to any gene: 8. Per the germline V gene, CDR1 is SEHNR and CDR2 is FQNEAQ (reference sequence). The variable domain in full, completed from reference TRBV7-9 and TRBJ2-1, reads DTGVSQNPRHKITKRGQNVTFRCDPISEHNRLYWYRQTLGQGPEFLTYFQNEAQLEKSRLLSDRFSAERPKGSFSTLEIQRTEQGDSAMYLCASSPIISGSYNEQFFGPGTRLTVL.

The chain recombines TRBV6-1 with TRBJ2-3, with 9 bases matching TRBD2. The ends lost 2 bases at V and 2 bases at J; junction bases unmatched: 2. The CDR3 runs 15 residues. CDR1 is MNHNS, CDR2 SASEGT, per germline. The CDR3 nucleotides are TGTGCCAGCAGTGAACTAGCGGGGACCACAGATACGCAGTATTTT. Its protein product is CASSELAGTTDTQYF.

The chain joins TRBV10-3 to TRBJ1-2; TRBD1 agrees at 7 bases. Germline values: CDR1 ENHRY, CDR2 SYGVKD. Trimming removed 6 bases from V and 8 bases from J; junction bases left unmatched: 12. The CDR3 totals 14 residues. In DNA form, the CDR3 reads TGTGCCATCAGGCCCCAGGGGGGGACCCACGGCTACACCTTC. Residues: CAIRPQGGTHGYTF.

The V and J genes are TRBV29-1 and TRBJ1-4, with no clear D. Trimming left V 2 bases short and J 5 bases short, with 9 bases between. Per the germline V gene, CDR1 is SQVTM and CDR2 is ANQGSEA. The CDR3 contains 13 residues. The CDR3 region has the DNA TGCAGCGTTGAAAAACAGAGAAATGAAAAACTGTTTTTT. Its translation: CSVEKQRNEKLFF.

The chain joins TRBV12-5 to TRBJ1-2, with D possibly TRBD1 on 5 matching bases. Germline V gives CDR1 LGHNT, CDR2 FRNRAP. There are 15 residues in the CDR3. Trimming left V 5 bases short and J 4 bases short, with 17 bases between. The CDR3 coding sequence is TGTGCTAGTGGTCCCCTTCCGGGGGGAGGCTATGGCTACACCTTC. It yields the protein CASGPLPGGGYGYTF.

This clone is a singleton in its sample. The CDR3 here is CSASLMDGYTF. CDR3 bases: TGCAGTGCTAGTCTTATGGATGGCTACACCTTC. The rearrangement joins TRBV20-1 to TRBJ1-2; no definite D call. In germline, CDR1 is DFQATT, CDR2 SNEGSKA (reference sequence). The CDR3 has 11 amino acids. Trimming removed 3 bases at V and 6 bases at J, with 8 bases between.

This chain links TRBV27 with TRBJ2-7; 10 bases agree with TRBD1. The CDR3 contains 12 residues. The junction had 4 bases not matched to a gene; V was cut back by 8 bases and J by 6 bases. Germline CDR1 and CDR2: MNHEY and SMNVEV (reference sequence). CDR3 sequence: CASGQGVGEQYF. The CDR3 DNA is TGTGCCAGCGGACAGGGGGTTGGCGAGCAGTACTTC.

The rearrangement joins TRBV5-4 to TRBJ1-1, with TRBD1 matching 7 bases. The V and J ends lost 0 bases and 1 base, in that order; junction bases with no gene match: 0. Germline V CDR1 and CDR2: SGHNT, YYREEE (reference sequence). The CDR3 loop spans 14 amino acids. The DNA for the CDR3 is TGTGCCAGCAGCTTGGACAGGGGGAACACTGAAGCTTTCTTT. It specifies CASSLDRGNTEAFF. Full variable domain (outside the CDR3, taken from reference TRBV5-4 and TRBJ1-1): ETGVTQSPTHLIKTRGQQVTLRCSSQSGHNTVSWYQQALGQGPQFIFQYYREEENGRGNFPPRFSGLQFPNYSSELNVNALELDDSALYLCASSLDRGNTEAFFGQGTRLTVV.

The V gene is TRBV23-1, the J gene TRBJ2-2, with D perhaps TRBD1 (6 bases). TRBV23-1 is flagged as an ORF with uncertain function. V gave up 6 bases and J gave up 5 bases, with 19 bases separating them. The CDR3 extends over 16 amino acids. DNA of the CDR3: TGCGCCAGCAGGCCTCCAGGGGTCAGTAGGACCGGGGAGCTGTTTTTT. This encodes CASRPPGVSRTGELFF.

The V call is TRBV19, the J call TRBJ1-6; possible D gene TRBD1, 6 bases. In germline, CDR1 is LNHDA, CDR2 SQIVND (reference sequence). V was cut by 4 bases and J by 6 bases, with 10 bases left in between. CDR3 length equals 14 residues. CDR3 region: CASSTGTPNSPLHF. DNA for the CDR3: TGTGCCAGTAGTACCGGGACACCTAATTCACCCCTCCACTTT.

V is TRBV4-1 and J is TRBJ1-1; D unresolved. CDR1 is MGHRA and CDR2 is YSYEKL in the germline V gene. Trimming took off 1 base at V and 0 bases at J, with 6 bases between the two ends. The length of the CDR3 is 14 residues. The CDR3 sequence is CASSQGTVNTEAFF. The CDR3 nucleotides are TGCGCCAGCAGCCAAGGAACGGTGAACACTGAAGCTTTCTTT.

The V and J genes are TRBV7-2 and TRBJ1-1; D gene ambiguous. V was trimmed by 5 bases and J by 0 bases, leaving 7 bases between them. Germline loops: CDR1 SGHTA, CDR2 FQGNSA. This CDR3 has 13 amino acids. CDR3 loop: CASSKHMNTEAFF. CDR3 DNA: TGTGCCAGCAGCAAACACATGAACACTGAAGCTTTCTTT.

The rearrangement links TRBV18 to TRBJ2-1; 9 nucleotides agree with TRBD2. Germline V gene data show CDR1 as KGHSH and CDR2 as LQKENI. The CDR3 has 17 amino acids. V shed 3 bases and J 5 bases; nucleotides not matched to a gene: 11. CDR3 protein: CASSPLEGLAKNNEQFF. In DNA, the CDR3 is TGTGCCAGCTCACCCCTTGAAGGACTAGCGAAAAACAATGAGCAGTTCTTC.

The V call is TRBV11-2, the J call TRBJ1-2; 10 nucleotides match TRBD1. J gave up 2 bases and V 3 bases, and 0 bases lay outside the gene matches. Germline CDR1 and CDR2: SGHAT and FQNNGV. The CDR3 loop spans 14 amino acids. The CDR3 DNA reads TGTGCCAGCAGCTTGACAGGGGGCAACTATGGCTACACCTTC. Protein product: CASSLTGGNYGYTF.

The chain uses TRBV27 and TRBJ2-7; D is possibly TRBD1 (6 bases). The V gene lost 5 bases and the J gene lost 2 bases, with 16 bases spanning the gap. CDR1 MNHEY and CDR2 SMNVEV come from the germline V gene (reference sequence). The CDR3 loop spans 15 amino acids. This CDR3 is CASSPQYRVPYEQYF. CDR3 in DNA: TGTGCCAGCAGTCCCCAATACAGGGTTCCCTACGAGCAGTACTTC.

The V gene is TRBV7-9, the J gene TRBJ1-4, with D perhaps TRBD1 (6 bases). The germline V gene encodes CDR1 SEHNR and CDR2 FQNEAQ (reference sequence). The CDR3 totals 15 residues. V was pared by 5 bases and J by 4 bases, with 14 bases between. In DNA, the CDR3 is TGTGCCAGCAGCGAAACAGGGACGGATAATGAAAAACTGTTTTTT. Translating gives CASSETGTDNEKLFF.

The chain joins TRBV28 to TRBJ1-2, with D uncertain. V gave up 3 bases and J gave up 10 bases, with 12 bases separating them. Germline V CDR1 and CDR2: MDHEN, SYDVKM. The CDR3 extends over 12 amino acids. The DNA of the CDR3 is TGTGCCAGCAGTTTTCGGGGAGTCCCCTACACCTTC. It is translated as CASSFRGVPYTF.

Note on this clone: The sample carries other DNA sequences with the same CDR3. The rearrangement uses TRBV30 and TRBJ1-6, with D unclear. Germline V gives CDR1 GTSNPN, CDR2 SVGIG (reference sequence). The CDR3 sequence is 12 residues long. V lost 2 bases and J 9 bases, leaving 8 bases between the germline ends. The CDR3 protein is CAWSISGSPLHF. The CDR3 nucleotides are TGTGCCTGGAGTATTAGTGGTTCACCCCTCCACTTT.

This sequence joins TRBV4-1 and TRBJ1-1, with D perhaps matching TRBD1 (5 bases). Looked up from germline, CDR1 is MGHRA and CDR2 is YSYEKL. CDR3 length: 15 residues. Trimming took off 1 base at V and 4 bases at J, with 13 bases between the two ends. The CDR3 loop reads CASSQVPGSGTEAFF. CDR3 DNA: TGCGCCAGCAGCCAAGTCCCAGGGAGTGGCACTGAAGCTTTCTTT.

V and J are TRBV27 and TRBJ2-7; D is perhaps TRBD1 or TRBD2 (7 bases each). The CDR3 covers 15 residues. CDR1 is MNHEY, CDR2 SMNVEV, per germline (reference sequence). V lost 6 bases to trimming and J lost 7 bases, with 22 bases between them. This chain's CDR3 is CASSPGGGNAFEQYF. The CDR3 nucleotides are TGTGCCAGCAGCCCAGGGGGGGGGAATGCCTTTGAGCAGTACTTC.

This chain links TRBV29-1 with TRBJ1-1; D perhaps matches TRBD1 (6 bases). This CDR3 spans 15 amino acids. Per germline, CDR1 SQVTM and CDR2 ANQGSEA. V was clipped by 5 bases and J by 0 bases, with 16 bases between them. The CDR3 region is CSVPGGGRLNTEAFF. The CDR3 DNA sequence: TGCAGCGTTCCAGGCGGGGGCAGATTGAACACTGAAGCTTTCTTT.

The rearrangement joins TRBV30 to TRBJ1-1; a weak D match, TRBD1 (5 bases). Germline V gene data show CDR1 as GTSNPN and CDR2 as SVGIG (reference sequence). CDR3 length equals 13 residues. The germline V and J ends were trimmed by 0 bases and 3 bases, with 8 bases remaining between them. CDR3 protein: CAWSVQVHTEAFF. CDR3 DNA: TGTGCCTGGAGTGTACAGGTTCACACTGAAGCTTTCTTT.

The rearrangement links TRBV2 to TRBJ2-2; D tentatively reads TRBD1 or TRBD2 (5 bases each). CDR3 length: 22 residues. CDR1 and CDR2 (germline): SNHLY, FYNNEI. V was clipped by 3 bases and J by 1 base, with 30 bases between them. CDR3 nucleotides: TGTGCCAGCAGTGACCTTGAGGGGCGAGGTAAAGGCCCAGAGGGGAACACCGGGGAGCTGTTTTTT. This gives the protein CASSDLEGRGKGPEGNTGELFF. The variable domain in full, with the rest retrieved from reference TRBV2 and TRBJ2-2, is EPEVTQTPSHQVTQMGQEVILRCVPISNHLYFYWYRQILGQKVEFLVSFYNNEISEKSEIFDDQFSVERPDGSNFTLKIRSTKLEDSAMYFCASSDLEGRGKGPEGNTGELFFGEGSRLTVL.

The CDR3 DNA sequence: TGTGCCAGTAGTATTTTCAACTATGGCTACACCTTC. It codes for CASSIFNYGYTF. This sequence joins TRBV19 and TRBJ1-2; D is unclear. Germline assignment: CDR1 LNHDA and CDR2 SQIVND (reference sequence). This CDR3 contains 12 residues. V was trimmed by 3 bases and J by 2 bases, leaving 4 bases between them.

The J gene is TRBJ2-3, the V gene TRBV5-8; no clear D. V was pared by 0 bases and J by 1 base, with 18 bases between. CDR1 SGHTS and CDR2 YDEGEE come from the germline V gene. The CDR3 covers 18 residues. CDR3 sequence (DNA): TGTGCCAGCAGCTTGGTCAGCTGGGGATCCCAGGGCACAGATACGCAGTATTTT. It yields the protein CASSLVSWGSQGTDTQYF.

The gene calls are TRBV27 and TRBJ1-2, with D possibly TRBD1 on 6 matching bases. The ends were cut back, 2 bases at V and 5 bases at J, with 15 bases in the middle. CDR1 and CDR2 from the germline V gene are MNHEY and SMNVEV (reference sequence). This CDR3 contains 15 residues. In DNA form, the CDR3 reads TGTGCCAGCAGTTTAAAGGCGGCAGGGGAATATGGCTACACCTTC. The encoded protein is CASSLKAAGEYGYTF.

This clone was detected only once. J is TRBJ1-6 and V is TRBV6-5; the D is unclear. The CDR3 is 16 residues long. Germline V gene sequence: CDR1 MNHEY, CDR2 SVGAGI. V was pared by 2 bases and J by 2 bases, with 10 bases between. The CDR3 spells CASSYRARPYNSPLHF. CDR3 in DNA: TGTGCCAGCAGTTACAGGGCCAGACCCTATAATTCACCCCTCCACTTT.